The clone carrying this TCR beta chain came up many times. Its antigen is unknown. The record originates from a study of spatial heterogeneity in lung cancer. The overall study: Raw reads contained each unique TCR and UMI combination more than ten times on average.

Study results and limitations: Expanded alpha and beta TCR counts within tumors tracked tumor mutation counts.

V dropped 3 bases and J dropped 9 bases, with 1 base sitting between them. The CDR3 covers 8 residues. Germline values: CDR1 SQVTM, CDR2 ANQGSEA. Indicated time point: sample taken at primary tumor resection. Sequencing of whole RNA from tumor, nontumor lung or frozen PBMC involved no sorting. From the 5' RACE reads, TCRdb called clonotypes with MiXCR, one entry per CDR3 protein. In the table there are about 11,000 distinct CDR3 sequences, approximately 5.1% of which are singletons. The J gene is TRBJ2-3, the V gene TRBV29-1, with D unclear. The specimen comprised lung tumor tissue, sampled at surgery. The clonotype originates from a male donor with early-stage non-small cell lung cancer. The CDR3 sequence is CSVDTQYF. CDR3 coding DNA: TGCAGCGTTGACACGCAGTATTTT.